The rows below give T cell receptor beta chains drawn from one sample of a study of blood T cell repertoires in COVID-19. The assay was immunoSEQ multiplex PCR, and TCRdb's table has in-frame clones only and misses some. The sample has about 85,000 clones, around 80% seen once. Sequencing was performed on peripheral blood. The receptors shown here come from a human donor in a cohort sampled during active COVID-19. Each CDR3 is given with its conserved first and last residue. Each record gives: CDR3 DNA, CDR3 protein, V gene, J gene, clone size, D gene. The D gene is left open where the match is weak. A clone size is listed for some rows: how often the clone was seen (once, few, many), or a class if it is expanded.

cdr3_nt: TGCAGCGTGACAACCGGGACTAGCGGGGGGGGTGACGAGCAGTACTTC
cdr3_aa: CSVTTGTSGGGDEQYF
v_call: TRBV29-1
j_call: TRBJ2-7
clone_size: -
d_call: TRBD2

cdr3_nt: TGTGCCAGCAGTCGTGGACAGGGGCGGACTGAAGCTTTCTTT
cdr3_aa: CASSRGQGRTEAFF
v_call: TRBV28
j_call: TRBJ1-1
clone_size: -
d_call: TRBD1

cdr3_nt: TGCGCCAGCAGCTCATTTAGCGGGGGGGTCACAGATACGCAGTATTTT
cdr3_aa: CASSSFSGGVTDTQYF
v_call: TRBV5-1
j_call: TRBJ2-3
clone_size: -
d_call: TRBD2

cdr3_nt: TGTGCCAGCAGCCCAGAGGCAGAGTCGAACACTGAAGCTTTCTTT
cdr3_aa: CASSPEAESNTEAFF
v_call: TRBV9
j_call: TRBJ1-1
clone_size: -
d_call: -

cdr3_nt: TGCGCCAGCAGCCTTACTCAGGGGGCGCCGGTCACCGGGGAGCTGTTTTTT
cdr3_aa: CASSLTQGAPVTGELFF
v_call: TRBV4-1
j_call: TRBJ2-2
clone_size: -
d_call: TRBD1

cdr3_nt: TGTGCCAGTAGTCAGTCCTACGAGCAGTACTTC
cdr3_aa: CASSQSYEQYF
v_call: TRBV19
j_call: TRBJ2-7
clone_size: few
d_call: -

cdr3_nt: TGTGCCAGCAGCTCGTCTACTAGGGGGGAGCTGTTTTTT
cdr3_aa: CASSSSTRGELFF
v_call: TRBV11-3
j_call: TRBJ2-2
clone_size: -
d_call: -

cdr3_nt: TGTGCCAGCAGCGAGCCGAGTCAGCCCCAGCATTTT
cdr3_aa: CASSEPSQPQHF
v_call: TRBV7-2
j_call: TRBJ1-5
clone_size: -
d_call: -

cdr3_nt: TGTGCCAGCAGTTACTCGATAAGGTCAGGGGCTGAAGGCTACACCTTC
cdr3_aa: CASSYSIRSGAEGYTF
v_call: TRBV6-6
j_call: TRBJ1-2
clone_size: -
d_call: -

cdr3_nt: TGTGCCAGCAGCTCGGCGGACGGAGGCTCTGGAAACACCATATATTTT
cdr3_aa: CASSSADGGSGNTIYF
v_call: TRBV5-6
j_call: TRBJ1-3
clone_size: -
d_call: -

cdr3_nt: TGTGCCAGCAGCTTAGTCCAGGGTGAAAATTCACCCCTCCACTTT
cdr3_aa: CASSLVQGENSPLHF
v_call: TRBV7-9
j_call: TRBJ1-6
clone_size: -
d_call: -

cdr3_nt: TGTGCCAGCAGCCACAGGTTCAAGCAGTACTTC
cdr3_aa: CASSHRFKQYF
v_call: TRBV9
j_call: TRBJ2-7
clone_size: once
d_call: -

cdr3_nt: TGTGCCAGCAGCTTAGTCGTCGCGGGGTCGGGTAATTCACCCCTCCACTTT
cdr3_aa: CASSLVVAGSGNSPLHF
v_call: TRBV7-9
j_call: TRBJ1-6
clone_size: -
d_call: -

cdr3_nt: TGTGCCAGCAGGGTCACAGGGGGTCTTGAAGCTTTCTTT
cdr3_aa: CASRVTGGLEAFF
v_call: TRBV12-3/TRBV12-4
j_call: TRBJ1-1
clone_size: -
d_call: TRBD1

cdr3_nt: TGTGCCAGCAGTGAACGGGCGGGGGGCACAGATACGCAGTATTTT
cdr3_aa: CASSERAGGTDTQYF
v_call: TRBV6-1
j_call: TRBJ2-3
clone_size: -
d_call: TRBD2

cdr3_nt: TGTGCCAGCAGCCAGAGGAGTCCCCGTACAAATGAGCAGTTCTTC
cdr3_aa: CASSQRSPRTNEQFF
v_call: TRBV3-1/TRBV3-2
j_call: TRBJ2-1
clone_size: -
d_call: -

cdr3_nt: TGTGCCAGCAGCTCCTCACACGGGGAGCTGTTTTTT
cdr3_aa: CASSSSHGELFF
v_call: TRBV7-9
j_call: TRBJ2-2
clone_size: few
d_call: -

cdr3_nt: TGTGCCAGCAGTGCTCCCCGGGACAGGGTTAGAAATGGCTACACCTTC
cdr3_aa: CASSAPRDRVRNGYTF
v_call: TRBV28
j_call: TRBJ1-2
clone_size: -
d_call: TRBD1

cdr3_nt: TGTGCCAGCAGCTTTTTGCAGGCGCAAGAGACCCAGTACTTC
cdr3_aa: CASSFLQAQETQYF
v_call: TRBV7-8
j_call: TRBJ2-5
clone_size: -
d_call: -

cdr3_nt: TGTGCCAGCAGCCAAGACCAGAATACCCTCCACTTT
cdr3_aa: CASSQDQNTLHF
v_call: TRBV4-2
j_call: TRBJ1-6
clone_size: -
d_call: -

cdr3_nt: TGTGCCAGCAGCTCCACCGGACTAGCGGGGGGGATAGATACGCAGTATTTT
cdr3_aa: CASSSTGLAGGIDTQYF
v_call: TRBV7-3
j_call: TRBJ2-3
clone_size: -
d_call: TRBD2